One and the same sample provided the 20 T cell receptor beta chains below, sequenced in a study of T cells and Merkel cell carcinoma outcomes. This table comes from immunoSEQ multiplex PCR, and its TCRdb copy is limited to in-frame clones, with some not included. The sample records roughly 11,000 clones, less than 97% being singletons. The sequenced sample consisted of tumor tissue from Merkel cell carcinoma. These receptors were obtained from a human donor with Merkel cell carcinoma.

The genes are TRBV18 and TRBJ2-1; 13 positions agree with TRBD2. CDR1 is KGHSH, CDR2 LQKENI, per germline. V trimming: 0 bases; J trimming: 4 bases; junction bases outside the gene matches: 0. The CDR3 extends over 16 amino acids. The CDR3 DNA follows: TGTGCCAGCTCACCACCGGGACTAGCGGGGTACAATGAGCAGTTCTTC. Its translation is CASSPPGLAGYNEQFF.

This sequence joins TRBV6-1 and TRBJ2-3; D is possibly TRBD2 (5 bases). The CDR3 extends over 15 amino acids. Trimming stripped 0 bases from V and 2 bases from J, with 9 bases between. Germline V lookup: CDR1 MNHNS, CDR2 SASEGT. The CDR3 sequence: CASSEAGEFTDTQYF. In nucleotides, the CDR3 is TGTGCCAGCAGTGAAGCGGGAGAATTCACAGATACGCAGTATTTT.

This rearrangement joins TRBV15 to TRBJ2-3, with 8 bases aligning to TRBD1. The CDR3 runs to 15 residues. Germline CDR1 LNHNV, CDR2 YYDKDF (reference sequence). V shed 5 bases, J shed 7 bases, and the junction held 11 bases outside the gene matches. CDR3 DNA: TGTGCCACCAGCCCGCGAGACAGGGGATATAATACGCAGTATTTT. This translates into CATSPRDRGYNTQYF.

This chain joins TRBV2 and TRBJ2-1, with 7 nucleotides matching TRBD2. J gave up 3 bases and V 1 base, and 0 bases lay outside the gene matches. CDR1 is SNHLY, CDR2 FYNNEI, per germline. This CDR3 is 14 amino acids long. CDR3 region: CASSEGGSYNEQFF. CDR3 bases: TGTGCCAGCAGTGAAGGCGGGAGCTACAATGAGCAGTTCTTC.

The chain recombines TRBV9 with TRBJ2-5; TRBD1 matches 7 bases. The CDR3 runs 13 residues. Looked up from germline, CDR1 is SGDLS and CDR2 is YYNGEE. V lost 3 bases to trimming and J lost 3 bases; unmatched junction nucleotides: 2. CDR3 coding DNA: TGTGCCAGCAGCGAGCAGGGGGAAGAGACCCAGTACTTC. Translating gives CASSEQGEETQYF.

The chain has TRBV15 and TRBJ1-2; D ambiguous. The V gene's germline CDR1 is LNHNV and CDR2 YYDKDF (reference sequence). V lost 0 bases to trimming and J lost 0 bases, with 2 bases between them. The CDR3 totals 13 residues. This CDR3 reads CATSRDPNYGYTF. The CDR3 DNA reads TGTGCCACCAGCAGAGACCCTAACTATGGCTACACCTTC.

The chain combines TRBV15 with TRBJ2-5; D not resolved. The CDR3 runs 14 residues. V shed 0 bases and J shed 2 bases, with 7 bases lying between them. Germline V lookup: CDR1 LNHNV, CDR2 YYDKDF (reference sequence). CDR3 region: CATSRDLGQETQYF. For the CDR3, the DNA is TGTGCCACCAGCAGAGATTTAGGGCAAGAGACCCAGTACTTC.

The rearrangement links TRBV30 to TRBJ2-1; D remains unclear. Trimming removed 0 bases at V and 6 bases at J, with 6 bases between. CDR1 is GTSNPN, CDR2 SVGIG, per germline (reference sequence). The CDR3 consists of 12 residues. The DNA of the CDR3 is TGTGCCTGGAGTGTACCCCCCAATGAGCAGTTCTTC. This codes for CAWSVPPNEQFF. Supplemented by reference TRBV30 and TRBJ2-1, the full variable domain reads SQTIHQWPATLVQPVGSPLSLECTVEGTSNPNLYWYRQAAGRGLQLLFYSVGIGQISSEVPQNLSASRPQDRQFILSSKKLLLSDSGFYLCAWSVPPNEQFFGPGTRLTVL.

V and J are TRBV9 and TRBJ1-5, with D unresolved. V lost 0 bases to trimming and J lost 6 bases, with 13 bases between them. Germline CDR1 SGDLS, CDR2 YYNGEE. This CDR3 spans 15 amino acids. This CDR3 reads CASSVDWAPTQPQHF. CDR3 DNA: TGTGCCAGCAGCGTAGACTGGGCGCCTACTCAGCCCCAGCATTTT.

The rearrangement joins TRBV5-1 to TRBJ2-1; D is perhaps TRBD1 (5 bases). Per germline, CDR1 SGHRS and CDR2 YFSETQ. The germline V and J ends were trimmed by 0 bases and 7 bases, with 14 bases remaining between them. The CDR3 contains 15 residues. The CDR3 DNA follows: TGCGCCAGCAGCTTGGACCAGGGTTGGTGGAATGAGCAGTTCTTC. Its translation: CASSLDQGWWNEQFF. Variable domain in full (rest from reference TRBV5-1 and TRBJ2-1): KAGVTQTPRYLIKTRGQQVTLSCSPISGHRSVSWYQQTPGQGLQFLFEYFSETQRNKGNFPGRFSGRQFSNSRSEMNVSTLELGDSALYLCASSLDQGWWNEQFFGPGTRLTVL.

The chain is built from TRBV2 and TRBJ2-5; D unclear. Germline CDR1 reads SNHLY; CDR2 reads FYNNEI. The CDR3 is 14 residues long. Trimming removed 8 bases at V and 2 bases at J, with 15 bases between. The DNA for the CDR3 is TGTGCCAGCGTGGTCCAACGGAGTCAAGAGACCCAGTACTTC. Translated: CASVVQRSQETQYF.

The rearrangement joins TRBV9 to TRBJ2-1; D possibly matches TRBD1 or TRBD2 (6 bases each). The CDR3 loop spans 13 amino acids. The germline V gene encodes CDR1 SGDLS and CDR2 YYNGEE. Between the trimmed V and J ends, which lost 3 bases and 11 bases, there was a span of 15 bases. CDR3 loop: CASSEGGLAQQFF. DNA for the CDR3: TGTGCCAGCAGCGAAGGGGGGCTAGCCCAGCAGTTCTTC.

The chain has TRBV19 and TRBJ2-4; 9 nucleotides agree with TRBD1. V was pared by 11 bases and J by 7 bases, with 12 bases of the junction left unmatched. The CDR3 is 14 residues long. Germline CDR1 is LNHDA and CDR2 is SQIVND (reference sequence). This chain's CDR3 is CASVQTGGINIQYF. The DNA for the CDR3 is TGTGCCTCCGTCCAGACAGGGGGTATTAACATTCAGTACTTC.

This clone was detected only once. CDR3 protein: CASSQTGEAIYEQYF. The DNA for the CDR3 is TGTGCCAGCAGCCAAACAGGGGAGGCTATCTACGAGCAGTACTTC. The chain combines TRBV4-2 with TRBJ2-7, with D tentatively TRBD1 (7 bases). Germline V gene data show CDR1 as LGHNA and CDR2 as YNFKEQ. Trimming cost V 2 bases and J 3 bases, with 14 bases left between them. There are 15 residues in the CDR3.

This chain connects TRBV5-1 to TRBJ2-7, with D uncertain. Germline CDR1 reads SGHRS; CDR2 reads YFSETQ. The CDR3 has 14 amino acids. V was pared by 4 bases and J by 0 bases, with 11 bases between. CDR3 sequence (DNA): TGCGCCAGCAGCACGAGCCCAGACTCCTACGAGCAGTACTTC. Protein sequence: CASSTSPDSYEQYF.

The chain is built from TRBV11-2 and TRBJ2-1; 9 bases are shared with TRBD2. The J segment lost 9 bases and the V segment lost 5 bases, leaving 2 bases of the junction unmatched. The germline CDR1 and CDR2 sequences are SGHAT and FQNNGV. This CDR3 contains 12 residues. This CDR3 is CASSRGGVEQFF. The CDR3 nucleotides read TGTGCCAGCAGCCGCGGGGGGGTTGAGCAGTTCTTC.

V is TRBV7-2 and J is TRBJ1-2, with 9 positions matching TRBD1. The CDR3 contains 13 residues. With V trimmed by 8 bases and J by 7 bases, 8 bases remained unmatched. The V gene's germline CDR1 is SGHTA and CDR2 FQGNSA. CDR3 region: CASRDRVVGGYTF. CDR3 nucleotide sequence: TGTGCCAGCCGGGACAGGGTGGTTGGTGGCTACACCTTC.

This chain joins TRBV19 and TRBJ2-7; TRBD2 might be the D (6 bases). Trimming cost V 6 bases and J 6 bases, with 15 bases left between them. Germline V CDR1 and CDR2: LNHDA, SQIVND (reference sequence). The CDR3 loop spans 13 amino acids. The CDR3 nucleotides are TGTGCCAGTAGCCGGGAGAAGGGCTCCGAGCAGTACTTC. This translates into CASSREKGSEQYF.

The chain joins TRBV13 to TRBJ1-2; 8 positions agree with TRBD1. The V segment lost 6 bases and the J segment 3 bases; nucleotides outside the gene matches: 6. CDR1 is PRHDT, CDR2 FYEKMQ, per germline (reference sequence). The CDR3 length is 14 residues. The CDR3: CASSFKDRDYGYTF. In DNA, the CDR3 is TGTGCCAGCAGTTTTAAGGACAGGGACTATGGCTACACCTTC.

The chain employs TRBV28 and TRBJ2-7, with a possible D match to TRBD1 (6 bases). The CDR3 covers 14 residues. V was cut by 2 bases and J by 4 bases, with 12 bases left in between. Per germline, CDR1 MDHEN and CDR2 SYDVKM. The CDR3 DNA is TGTGCCAGCAGTTTAGTCGCAGGGGAGTACGAGCAGTACTTC. Translated, it gives CASSLVAGEYEQYF.